These 21 T cell receptor beta chains share one sample of origin, sequenced in a study of T cells after yellow fever vaccination. TCRdb analysed the 5' RACE reads with MiXCR anew, one entry per CDR3 protein. Among tens of thousands of distinct CDR3 sequences listed, 6.5% were seen once. The source material was CD8+ T cells sorted from PBMCs, sampled roughly 45 days after the first yellow fever vaccination. These receptors were taken from a man aged 18 to 30 who received the YFV17D yellow fever vaccine.

This clonotype was picked up a small number of times. The chain has TRBV30 and TRBJ2-7; 7 bases align to TRBD1. The CDR3 has 16 amino acids. With V trimmed by 0 bases and J by 2 bases, 10 bases remained unmatched. Germline CDR1 is GTSNPN and CDR2 is SVGIG (reference sequence). For the CDR3, the DNA is TGTGCCTGGAGTGTACCTCACAGGGGCCCACCCTACGAGCAGTACTTC. Translated: CAWSVPHRGPPYEQYF.

The chain recombines TRBV5-1 with TRBJ1-1; D call uncertain. The CDR3 has 13 residues. Germline CDR1 SGHRS, CDR2 YFSETQ. The V and J ends lost 0 bases and 4 bases respectively, with 7 bases between them. This chain's CDR3 is CASSLGGLTEAFF. The DNA of the CDR3 is TGCGCCAGCAGCTTGGGAGGACTCACTGAAGCTTTCTTT.

This clonotype showed up just a few times. V and J are TRBV7-2 and TRBJ2-5; 12 nucleotides match TRBD2. Germline V CDR1 and CDR2: SGHTA, FQGNSA. The CDR3 runs 14 residues. J gave up 5 bases and V 5 bases, and 3 bases lay outside the gene matches. The CDR3 region is CASSLGTSGETQYF. CDR3 DNA sequence: TGTGCCAGCAGCCTAGGGACTAGCGGGGAGACCCAGTACTTC.

This clonotype was found many times. The chain links TRBV29-1 to TRBJ2-1, with 10 bases fitting TRBD1. CDR3 length equals 13 residues. From germline, CDR1 is SQVTM and CDR2 ANQGSEA. The V and J ends lost 7 bases and 4 bases, in that order; junction bases with no gene match: 4. The DNA of the CDR3 is TGCAGCGCCCGGGACAGGGGATACAATGAGCAGTTCTTC. Its translation is CSARDRGYNEQFF.

This clonotype was seen at least ten times. V gene TRBV9 combines with J gene TRBJ2-2, with 8 bases matching TRBD2. The germline gives CDR1 SGDLS, CDR2 YYNGEE. Trimming took 4 bases from V and 4 from J; bases not matched to a gene: 3. The CDR3 loop spans 14 amino acids. CDR3 in DNA: TGTGCCAGCAGCACGGGGGGGGGCACCGGGGAGCTGTTTTTT. Translation gives CASSTGGGTGELFF. The complete variable domain, with remaining parts taken from reference TRBV9 and TRBJ2-2, reads DSGVTQTPKHLITATGQRVTLRCSPRSGDLSVYWYQQSLDQGLQFLIQYYNGEERAKGNILERFSAQQFPDLHSELNLSSLELGDSALYFCASSTGGGTGELFFGEGSRLTVL.

As to this clonotype: Its ends do not fully match the called genes, so a read error is possible. The rearrangement uses TRBV7-9 and TRBJ2-1, with D tentatively TRBD1 (6 bases). The CDR3 spans 11 residues. From germline, CDR1 is SEHNR and CDR2 FQNEAQ (reference sequence). CDR3 loop: CASSPRDTVLF. In DNA form, the CDR3 reads TGTGCCAGCAGCCCCCGGGACACGGTTCTCTTC.

Many counts were recorded for this clonotype. This chain connects TRBV11-2 to TRBJ2-2; D unclear. This CDR3 has 13 residues. Germline V lookup: CDR1 SGHAT, CDR2 FQNNGV. V shed 4 bases and J shed 4 bases, with 7 bases lying between them. DNA of the CDR3: TGTGCCAGCAGCTCCGAACTCACCGGGGAGCTGTTTTTT. Its protein is CASSSELTGELFF.

As for this clonotype: This may stem from a read error, because a much larger clone lies one nucleotide away. The chain is built from TRBV3-1 and TRBJ2-5, with 9 bases identical to TRBD2. This CDR3 region has 17 residues. The germline CDR1 and CDR2 sequences are LGHDT and YNNKEL (reference sequence). In DNA form, the CDR3 reads TGTGCCATCAGCCTGGAAAATAGCGGGGGTTTCCAAGAGACCCAGTACTTC. This sequence encodes CAISLENSGGFQETQYF.

This clonotype was observed a handful of times. The chain employs TRBV29-1 and TRBJ2-2; tentatively, D is TRBD1 (6 bases). The ends were cut back, 5 bases at V and 5 bases at J, with 9 bases in the middle. CDR1 and CDR2 (germline): SQVTM, ANQGSEA. The CDR3 loop spans 12 amino acids. CDR3 DNA: TGCAGCGTTATCACAGGGACCGGGGAGCTGTTTTTT. Protein product: CSVITGTGELFF.

The sample holds many counts of this clonotype. The V gene is TRBV7-9, the J gene TRBJ2-7; 9 bases match TRBD1. Germline lookup yields CDR1 SEHNR and CDR2 FQNEAQ (reference sequence). Trimming cost V 3 bases and J 1 base; bases outside gene matches: 1. There are 14 residues in the CDR3. The CDR3, as DNA: TGTGCCAGCAGCTTTGGACAGGGGTCCTACGAGCAGTACTTC. It yields the protein CASSFGQGSYEQYF. The full variable domain, completed using reference TRBV7-9 and TRBJ2-7, is DTGVSQNPRHKITKRGQNVTFRCDPISEHNRLYWYRQTLGQGPEFLTYFQNEAQLEKSRLLSDRFSAERPKGSFSTLEIQRTEQGDSAMYLCASSFGQGSYEQYFGPGTRLTVT.

This clonotype has ten or more counts. The chain combines TRBV7-9 with TRBJ2-5; 12 nucleotides line up with TRBD2. V shed 5 bases and J 0 bases; nucleotides not matched to a gene: 4. CDR1 is SEHNR and CDR2 is FQNEAQ in the germline V gene (reference sequence). The CDR3 covers 16 residues. The CDR3 loop is CASSPLAGGHQETQYF. DNA of the CDR3: TGTGCCAGCAGCCCGCTAGCGGGGGGGCACCAAGAGACCCAGTACTTC.

In this sample, this clonotype turned up a few times. The chain combines TRBV6-2 or TRBV6-3 with TRBJ1-1, with 7 bases fitting TRBD1. The junction had 7 bases not matched to a gene; V was cut back by 5 bases and J by 1 base. Germline CDR1 reads MNHEY; CDR2 reads SVGEGT. The CDR3 length is 15 residues. CDR3 region: CASSTSGGGNTEAFF. CDR3 DNA sequence: TGTGCCAGCAGTACCTCAGGGGGGGGGAACACTGAAGCTTTCTTT.

This clonotype was observed at least ten times. The chain recombines TRBV27 with TRBJ2-7; D possibly corresponds to TRBD1 (6 bases). The CDR3 covers 16 residues. Trimming stripped 1 base from V and 2 bases from J, with 15 bases between. Per the germline V gene, CDR1 is MNHEY and CDR2 is SMNVEV (reference sequence). CDR3 region: CASSLLGDTGPYEQYV. The CDR3 nucleotides are TGTGCCAGCAGTTTATTAGGGGACACGGGGCCCTACGAGCAGTACGTC.

The V and J genes are TRBV6-2 or TRBV6-3 and TRBJ1-1, with D maybe TRBD1 (6 bases). Trimming left V 9 bases short and J 8 bases short, with 10 bases between. CDR1 and CDR2 from the germline V gene are MNHEY and SVGEGT. CDR3 length: 10 residues. The CDR3 coding sequence is TGTGCCAGGGGGGCAGGGGAAGCTTTCTTT. It translates to CARGAGEAFF.

The V call is TRBV6-1, the J call TRBJ2-3; no firm D call. Germline loops: CDR1 MNHNS, CDR2 SASEGT. The CDR3 is made up of 15 amino acids. Trimming left V 6 bases short and J 2 bases short, with 15 bases between. The CDR3 is CASSQTTKATDTQYF. CDR3 DNA: TGTGCCAGCAGCCAAACGACCAAAGCCACAGATACGCAGTATTTT.

This clonotype was detected many times. CDR3 sequence reads: CASSQTLTVYNEQFF. The CDR3 nucleotides read TGTGCCAGCAGCCAGACCCTGACAGTGTACAATGAGCAGTTCTTC. The genes are TRBV3-1 and TRBJ2-1; a possible D gene is TRBD1 (5 bases). Germline CDR1 is LGHDT and CDR2 is YNNKEL (reference sequence). Trimming took 3 bases from V and 4 from J, leaving 13 bases between them. The CDR3 has 15 amino acids.

In its sample, this clonotype was seen a few times. The CDR3 DNA sequence: TGTGCCAGCAGCGCCACAGGGAATAGCAATCAGCCCCAGCATTTT. Residues: CASSATGNSNQPQHF. This rearrangement joins TRBV7-9 to TRBJ1-5, with D perhaps TRBD1 (6 bases). Trimming took 5 bases from V and 0 from J, leaving 11 bases between them. The CDR3 runs to 15 residues. CDR1 SEHNR and CDR2 FQNEAQ come from the germline V gene (reference sequence). The whole variable domain, filled in from reference TRBV7-9 and TRBJ1-5, reads DTGVSQNPRHKITKRGQNVTFRCDPISEHNRLYWYRQTLGQGPEFLTYFQNEAQLEKSRLLSDRFSAERPKGSFSTLEIQRTEQGDSAMYLCASSATGNSNQPQHFGDGTRLSIL.

The rearrangement links TRBV30 to TRBJ2-5; D gene ambiguous. CDR1 is GTSNPN and CDR2 is SVGIG in the germline V gene (reference sequence). The V gene lost 0 bases and the J gene lost 4 bases, with 9 bases spanning the gap. The CDR3 has 13 residues. In DNA, the CDR3 is TGTGCCTGGAGTGTCTGGTTAGGAGAGACCCAGTACTTC. Translated, it gives CAWSVWLGETQYF.

For this clonotype: A read error is possible here, since a much larger clone lies one base away. The V and J genes are TRBV4-1 and TRBJ2-2, with D uncertain. This CDR3 is built from 15 residues. Trimming cost V 2 bases and J 4 bases, with 11 bases left between them. The germline CDR1 and CDR2 sequences are MGHRA and YSYEKL. CDR3 region: CASSQRRGFTGELFF. DNA of the CDR3: TGCGCCAGCAGCCAACGTCGCGGATTCACCGGGGAGCTGTTTTTT.

This clonotype came up many times. The chain carries TRBV7-9 and TRBJ2-3, with D maybe TRBD1 (5 bases). CDR1 is SEHNR and CDR2 is FQNEAQ in the germline V gene (reference sequence). The CDR3 loop spans 15 amino acids. Deletions cut 1 base from V and 4 bases from J, with 12 bases between. The CDR3 sequence: CASSLVQASADTQYF. CDR3 in DNA: TGTGCCAGCAGCTTAGTACAGGCTTCAGCAGATACGCAGTATTTT. The full variable domain, in which reference TRBV7-9 and TRBJ2-3 provide the parts outside the CDR3, is DTGVSQNPRHKITKRGQNVTFRCDPISEHNRLYWYRQTLGQGPEFLTYFQNEAQLEKSRLLSDRFSAERPKGSFSTLEIQRTEQGDSAMYLCASSLVQASADTQYFGPGTRLTVL.

This clonotype was observed many times. The chain links TRBV12-3 or TRBV12-4 to TRBJ2-7, with 7 bases that match TRBD1. The CDR3 runs to 14 residues. V was pared by 2 bases and J by 2 bases, with 3 bases of the junction left unmatched. DNA of the CDR3: TGTGCCAGCAGTTTATGGGACAGCCCCTACGAGCAGTACTTC. Encoded protein: CASSLWDSPYEQYF.